A single T cell receptor (beta chain) is shown here with its context. This entry is derived from a study of blood T cell repertoires in COVID-19. Looking at the study overall: Whether acute or convalescent, the COVID-19 samples came from the United States, Italy and Spain. The analysed material was cDNA or gDNA that came from T cells, B-cell-depleted T cells, or PBMCs.

V was pared by 3 bases and J by 6 bases, with 10 bases of the junction left unmatched. This CDR3 comprises 14 residues. From germline, CDR1 is SQVTM and CDR2 ANQGSEA. In the original workflow: Amplified reference gene primers provided the basis for estimating nucleated cell counts. Some clones are missing from TCRdb's copy, which holds only in-frame ones; the method was immunoSEQ multiplex PCR. V and J calls and clone size are as listed in that table; D and trimming were resolved from the DNA. The table records 220,000 or so clones, roughly 86% of them present only once. The sequenced material came from peripheral blood. The rearrangement links TRBV29-1 to TRBJ1-2, with 7 positions matching TRBD1. This TCR was recovered from a woman in her forties or fifties with COVID-19, enrolled during active disease. CDR3 DNA: TGCAGCGTTGACGCTGCTAGACAGGGAGATGGCTACACCTTC. Encoded protein: CSVDAARQGDGYTF.